One and the same sample provided the 32 T cell receptor beta chains below, sequenced in a study of T cell repertoires in cytomegalovirus infection. TCRdb independently ran MiXCR on the reads; one entry per CDR3 protein. The repertoire holds approximately 500,000 distinct CDR3 sequences, with about 11% as singletons. The source material was PBMCs. Source of these receptors: a human donor in good health (CMV status not recorded). Some clones in this sample may be carry-over from other donors' samples.

This clonotype was detected only a few times. The chain employs TRBV18 and TRBJ2-5, with D uncertain. Germline V gene data show CDR1 as KGHSH and CDR2 as LQKENI. The CDR3 consists of 14 residues. V was cut by 0 bases and J by 7 bases, with 12 bases left in between. The CDR3 loop is CASSPPDGWGTQYF. The DNA of the CDR3 is TGTGCCAGCTCACCACCGGACGGCTGGGGGACCCAGTACTTC.

Ten or more counts support this clonotype. The chain has TRBV4-2 and TRBJ2-2; 11 bases line up with TRBD2. CDR1 and CDR2 (germline): LGHNA, YNFKEQ. Trimming took 0 bases from V and 5 from J; bases not matched to a gene: 8. This CDR3 comprises 18 residues. The CDR3 DNA reads as TGTGCCAGCAGCCAAGATGCACTAGCGGGAGAAATTACCGGGGAGCTGTTTTTT. Translated, it gives CASSQDALAGEITGELFF.

Of note for this clonotype: A single base separates this from a much larger clone, so it may be a read error. The CDR3 ends on some other residue instead of the conserved phenylalanine or tryptophan, so this is likely a read error. This chain uses TRBV11-3 with TRBJ2-7, with 9 bases lining up with TRBD1. After removal of 0 bases from V and 0 bases from J, the junction contained 3 bases not matched to a gene. Germline CDR1 and CDR2: SGHNT and YENEEA. This CDR3 spans 16 amino acids. The CDR3 loop is CASSLDTGQGSYEQYS. The DNA of the CDR3 is TGTGCCAGCAGCTTAGATACGGGACAGGGCTCCTACGAGCAGTACTCC.

About this clonotype: This may be a read error: a much more frequent sequence differs by one nucleotide. This chain uses TRBV7-2 with TRBJ2-1; 11 bases agree with TRBD1. From germline, CDR1 is SGHTA and CDR2 FQGNSA. This CDR3 has 18 residues. CDR3 DNA: TGTGCCAGCGGCTTCCTACCGGACAGGGGGCGGTCGGACAATGAGCAGTTCTTC. As protein: CASGFLPDRGRSDNEQFF.

There are many counts of this clonotype. This chain connects TRBV6-2 or TRBV6-3 to TRBJ2-2, with TRBD2 matching over 8 bases. Germline V gene data show CDR1 as MNHEY and CDR2 as SVGEGT. Losses at the gene ends were 6 bases for V and 4 bases for J; bases not matched to a gene: 7. This CDR3 has 15 amino acids. In nucleotides, the CDR3 is TGTGCCAGCAGAATCGGGGGGGCCGCCACCGGGGAGCTGTTTTTT. It yields the protein CASRIGGAATGELFF.

This clonotype was seen at least ten times. The chain uses TRBV29-1 and TRBJ1-2; D gene uncertain. Trimming left V 2 bases short and J 8 bases short, with 12 bases between. Per the germline V gene, CDR1 is SQVTM and CDR2 is ANQGSEA. This CDR3 has 12 residues. CDR3 in amino acids: CSVERYGRGYTF. The CDR3 nucleotides are TGCAGCGTTGAACGGTACGGGCGCGGCTACACCTTC.

This clonotype was seen ten or more times. The junction departs from germline at one end; a sequencing error may be responsible. This chain uses TRBV7-7 with TRBJ1-1; TRBD1 matches at 9 bases. The CDR3 is 16 amino acids. In germline, CDR1 is SSHAT, CDR2 FNYEAQ (reference sequence). The CDR3 protein is CASSTLGDRENTEAFF. CDR3 bases: TGTGCTAGCAGCACCCTCGGGGACAGGGAGAACACTGAAGCTTTCTTT.

The chain employs TRBV14 and TRBJ2-7, with a possible D match to TRBD2 (6 bases). This CDR3 contains 15 residues. V gave up 4 bases and J gave up 0 bases, with 13 bases separating them. Germline V gives CDR1 SGHDN, CDR2 FVKESK. CDR3 sequence: CASSLLGGSSYEQYF. CDR3 nucleotide sequence: TGTGCCAGCAGCCTCTTAGGAGGGAGCTCCTACGAGCAGTACTTC.

This clonotype was recorded many times. V and J are TRBV5-4 and TRBJ2-7; 9 bases align to TRBD1. In germline, CDR1 is SGHNT, CDR2 YYREEE (reference sequence). The CDR3 extends over 15 amino acids. The J segment lost 0 bases and the V segment lost 2 bases, leaving 3 bases of the junction unmatched. The CDR3: CASSFYRGHSYEQYF. In nucleotides, the CDR3 is TGTGCCAGCAGCTTCTACAGGGGGCACTCCTACGAGCAGTACTTC.

A note on this clonotype: A clone one base away is much larger, so this may be a read error. The rearrangement links TRBV29-1 to TRBJ2-7, with 11 bases aligning to TRBD1. The junction had 2 bases not matched to a gene; V was cut back by 7 bases and J by 3 bases. Germline-derived CDR1 and CDR2 are SQVTM and ANQGSEA. CDR3 length: 12 residues. The CDR3 nucleotides read TGCAGCGCGGGACAGGGGGTCTACGAGCAGTACTTC. Its protein product is CSAGQGVYEQYF.

This clonotype came up many times. The genes are TRBV4-2 and TRBJ2-5; 7 bases line up with TRBD2. Germline V gene lookup returns CDR1 LGHNA and CDR2 YNFKEQ. V lost 1 base, J lost 4 bases, and 6 bases stayed unmatched. The CDR3 totals 15 residues. CDR3 DNA: TGTGCCAGCAGCCAAGTCCGGGGGGTGGGAGAGACCCAGTACTTC. Its translation: CASSQVRGVGETQYF.

There are many counts of this clonotype. The chain combines TRBV12-3 or TRBV12-4 with TRBJ2-7, with 13 bases that match TRBD2. Trimming cost V 5 bases and J 0 bases; bases outside gene matches: 7. The CDR3 extends over 17 amino acids. The CDR3, as DNA: TGTGCCAGCAGTCGACTAGCGGGGGGTCTAAGCTCCTACGAGCAGTACTTC. Translation: CASSRLAGGLSSYEQYF.

This clonotype was found many times. The chain joins TRBV10-3 to TRBJ1-1; D is unresolved. Germline assignment: CDR1 ENHRY and CDR2 SYGVKD. This CDR3 spans 13 amino acids. V lost 6 bases and J 0 bases, leaving 8 bases between the germline ends. For the CDR3, the DNA is TGTGCCATCAGCCGGAACATGAACACTGAAGCTTTCTTT. As protein: CAISRNMNTEAFF.

This clonotype was seen many times. This rearrangement joins TRBV29-1 to TRBJ1-1, with D perhaps TRBD1 (5 bases). This CDR3 has 12 residues. Between the trimmed V and J ends, which lost 5 bases and 10 bases, there was a span of 17 bases. The germline V gene has CDR1 SQVTM and CDR2 ANQGSEA. Here the CDR3 DNA reads TGCAGCGTTCCCCTGTACGGGACGCGAGCTTTCTTT. This sequence encodes CSVPLYGTRAFF.

This clonotype was counted between two and nine times. In nucleotides, the CDR3 is TGTGCCAGCAGCCCCCCGGCCAACTACGAGCAGTACTTC. This sequence encodes CASSPPANYEQYF. The rearrangement uses TRBV13 and TRBJ2-7; D is unclear. Germline V lookup: CDR1 PRHDT, CDR2 FYEKMQ (reference sequence). Trimming shortened V by 5 bases and J by 3 bases, and 11 bases separated the two germline ends. The CDR3 is made up of 13 amino acids.

This clonotype appeared a few times. The V and J genes are TRBV3-1 and TRBJ2-2; D possibly corresponds to TRBD2 (5 bases). The ends were cut back, 4 bases at V and 8 bases at J, with 8 bases in the middle. This CDR3 spans 12 amino acids. CDR1 and CDR2 (germline): LGHDT, YNNKEL (reference sequence). CDR3 DNA: TGTGCCAGCAGCCGCTCGGGAGGGGAGCTGTTTTTT. Protein product: CASSRSGGELFF.

This clonotype was counted only a few times. This CDR3 reads CASAGWMTEAFF. CDR3 sequence (DNA): TGTGCCAGTGCGGGTTGGATGACTGAAGCTTTCTTT. V gene TRBV19 combines with J gene TRBJ1-1; D not resolved. This CDR3 has 12 residues. V was pared by 8 bases and J by 5 bases, with 12 bases between. Germline CDR1 is LNHDA and CDR2 is SQIVND (reference sequence).

In nucleotides, the CDR3 is TGCAGTGCTCCTTGGGGGCTCAATGGCTACACCTTC. Its protein is CSAPWGLNGYTF. V is TRBV20-1 and J is TRBJ1-2, with D tentatively TRBD1 (6 bases). Germline CDR1 reads DFQATT; CDR2 reads SNEGSKA (reference sequence). Trimming cost V 5 bases and J 6 bases, with 13 bases left between them. This CDR3 is 12 amino acids long.

In DNA, the CDR3 is TGTGCCACCAGCTCCGTAGCGGGAGTTAGGATTAGCACAGATACGCAGTATTTT. Its protein is CATSSVAGVRISTDTQYF. The chain carries TRBV24-1 and TRBJ2-3; the match to TRBD2 covers 9 bases. J lost 0 bases, V lost 7 bases, and 13 bases had no gene match. This CDR3 contains 18 residues. CDR1 is KGHDR and CDR2 is SFDVKD in the germline V gene.

This clonotype was seen many times. In nucleotides, the CDR3 is TGCGCCAGCAGCCCCCAGTGGGTCAATCAGCCCCAGCATTTT. It codes for CASSPQWVNQPQHF. The V call is TRBV4-1, the J call TRBJ1-5; D gene unclear. The CDR3 extends over 14 amino acids. Germline values: CDR1 MGHRA, CDR2 YSYEKL. Trimming shortened V by 4 bases and J by 3 bases, and 10 bases separated the two germline ends.

This clonotype was counted a few times. The chain carries TRBV12-5 and TRBJ2-1; D uncertain. Germline lookup yields CDR1 LGHNT and CDR2 FRNRAP. This CDR3 spans 13 amino acids. V was shortened by 2 bases and J by 4 bases, with 6 bases between the two germline ends. The CDR3 bases are TGTGCTAGTGGTTTGCTAAGGTACAATGAGCAGTTCTTC. Its protein is CASGLLRYNEQFF.

The chain combines TRBV7-9 with TRBJ2-3; TRBD2 matches at 9 bases. CDR3 length equals 16 residues. Germline V CDR1 and CDR2: SEHNR, FQNEAQ (reference sequence). With V trimmed by 3 bases and J by 2 bases, 6 bases remained unmatched. CDR3 region: CASSLPLAGFTDTQYF. CDR3 nucleotide sequence: TGTGCCAGCAGCTTGCCCCTAGCGGGGTTCACAGATACGCAGTATTTT. Variable domain in full (rest from reference TRBV7-9 and TRBJ2-3): DTGVSQNPRHKITKRGQNVTFRCDPISEHNRLYWYRQTLGQGPEFLTYFQNEAQLEKSRLLSDRFSAERPKGSFSTLEIQRTEQGDSAMYLCASSLPLAGFTDTQYFGPGTRLTVL.

The sample holds many counts of this clonotype. This chain uses TRBV9 with TRBJ2-5, with a tentative D call TRBD2 (6 bases). V lost 0 bases to trimming and J lost 5 bases, with 14 bases between them. The CDR3 loop spans 15 amino acids. Germline CDR1 reads SGDLS; CDR2 reads YYNGEE. CDR3 in amino acids: CASSVAEGGRETQYF. CDR3 in DNA: TGTGCCAGCAGCGTAGCTGAGGGAGGAAGGGAGACCCAGTACTTC. Drawing the rest from reference TRBV9 and TRBJ2-5, the complete variable domain is DSGVTQTPKHLITATGQRVTLRCSPRSGDLSVYWYQQSLDQGLQFLIQYYNGEERAKGNILERFSAQQFPDLHSELNLSSLELGDSALYFCASSVAEGGRETQYFGPGTRLLVL.

In regard to this clonotype: Given a much more abundant clone one base away, this may be a read error. The chain joins TRBV27 to TRBJ2-1; D remains unclear. V lost 6 bases, J lost 4 bases, and 10 bases lay in between. The CDR3 spans 13 residues. Germline values: CDR1 MNHEY, CDR2 SMNVEV (reference sequence). The CDR3 DNA is TGTGCCAGCAGCCCCGAGGTGTACAATGAGCAGTTCTTC. Amino acid sequence: CASSPEVYNEQFF.

The V gene is TRBV28, the J gene TRBJ2-7; 9 nucleotides line up with TRBD1. Germline assignment: CDR1 MDHEN and CDR2 SYDVKM. V dropped 7 bases and J dropped 4; count of bases not matched to a gene: 11. CDR3 length: 15 amino acids. CDR3 bases: TGTGCCAGCAACTTTCCGGGACAGGGACAATACGAGCAGTACTTC. Its translation: CASNFPGQGQYEQYF. The entire variable domain, with the rest obtained from reference TRBV28 and TRBJ2-7, is as follows: DVKVTQSSRYLVKRTGEKVFLECVQDMDHENMFWYRQDPGLGLRLIYFSYDVKMKEKGDIPEGYSVSREKKERFSLILESASTNQTSMYLCASNFPGQGQYEQYFGPGTRLTVT.

The J gene is TRBJ2-1, the V gene TRBV20-1; TRBD1 is a possible D gene (5 bases). The V gene's germline CDR1 is DFQATT and CDR2 SNEGSKA (reference sequence). V lost 6 bases and J lost 6, with 21 bases in between. The CDR3 has 15 amino acids. The CDR3 loop is CSARAGTTNVNEQFF. CDR3 coding DNA: TGCAGTGCCAGGGCCGGTACCACCAACGTCAATGAGCAGTTCTTC.

The J gene is TRBJ1-2, the V gene TRBV15; 7 bases match TRBD1. The ends lost 4 bases at V and 5 bases at J; junction bases unmatched: 10. CDR1 is LNHNV and CDR2 is YYDKDF in the germline V gene (reference sequence). CDR3 length equals 15 residues. The CDR3 DNA is TGTGCCACCAGCACTGGATCTGACAGGGTATATGGCTACACCTTC. It codes for CATSTGSDRVYGYTF.

The table lists this clonotype with many counts. The gene calls are TRBV7-2 and TRBJ2-1, with 9 bases fitting TRBD1. The ends lost 0 bases at V and 1 base at J; junction bases unmatched: 4. The V gene's germline CDR1 is SGHTA and CDR2 FQGNSA. This CDR3 is 17 amino acids long. CDR3 in amino acids: CASSLAAGQGSYNEQFF. In nucleotides, the CDR3 is TGTGCCAGCAGCTTAGCGGCGGGACAGGGTTCCTACAATGAGCAGTTCTTC.

This clonotype was seen only a few times. The V and J genes are TRBV7-3 and TRBJ2-5; 9 bases are shared with TRBD2. The CDR3 totals 16 residues. Per the germline V gene, CDR1 is SGHTA and CDR2 is FQGTGA. V shed 5 bases and J 5 bases; nucleotides not matched to a gene: 12. The CDR3: CASSPDSGSGWETQYF. CDR3 in DNA: TGTGCCAGCAGCCCCGATAGCGGGAGCGGGTGGGAGACCCAGTACTTC.

This clonotype was counted at least ten times. The chain uses TRBV10-2 and TRBJ1-5; D unresolved. The CDR3 consists of 14 residues. V lost 3 bases and J lost 0, with 6 bases in between. Germline assignment: CDR1 WSHSY and CDR2 SAAADI. The CDR3 spells CASSEEYSNQPQHF. The CDR3 DNA follows: TGCGCCAGCAGTGAAGAGTATAGCAATCAGCCCCAGCATTTT.

This clonotype was found many times. The V call is TRBV12-3 or TRBV12-4, the J call TRBJ1-2; 7 bases line up with TRBD1. V gave up 5 bases and J gave up 1 base; unmatched junction bases: 4. CDR3 length: 14 amino acids. CDR3 in DNA: TGTGCCAGCAGTGGACAGGCGATTAACTATGGCTACACCTTC. Protein sequence: CASSGQAINYGYTF.

The chain is built from TRBV30 and TRBJ1-2; D call uncertain. This CDR3 has 11 amino acids. The V end was cut by 8 bases, the J end by 2 bases, with 9 bases between. Germline V gene sequence: CDR1 GTSNPN, CDR2 SVGIG (reference sequence). The CDR3 coding sequence is TGTGCCGGAACAGAAAACTATGGCTACACCTTC. Its protein product is CAGTENYGYTF.